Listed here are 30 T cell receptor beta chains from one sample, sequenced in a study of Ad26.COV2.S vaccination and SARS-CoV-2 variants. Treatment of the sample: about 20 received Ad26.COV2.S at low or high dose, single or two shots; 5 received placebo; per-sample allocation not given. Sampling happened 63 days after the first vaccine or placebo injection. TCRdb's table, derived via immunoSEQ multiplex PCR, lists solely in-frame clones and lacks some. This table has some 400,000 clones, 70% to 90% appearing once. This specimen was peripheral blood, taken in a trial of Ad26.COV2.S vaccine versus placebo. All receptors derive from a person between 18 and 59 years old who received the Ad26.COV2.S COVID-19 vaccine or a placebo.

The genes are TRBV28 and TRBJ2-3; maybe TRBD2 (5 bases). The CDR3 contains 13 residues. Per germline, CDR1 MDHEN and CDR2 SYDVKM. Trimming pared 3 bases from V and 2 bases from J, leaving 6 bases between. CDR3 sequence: CASSFGLTDTQYF. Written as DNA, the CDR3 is TGTGCCAGCAGTTTCGGACTCACAGATACGCAGTATTTT. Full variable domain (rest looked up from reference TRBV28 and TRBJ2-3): DVKVTQSSRYLVKRTGEKVFLECVQDMDHENMFWYRQDPGLGLRLIYFSYDVKMKEKGDIPEGYSVSREKKERFSLILESASTNQTSMYLCASSFGLTDTQYFGPGTRLTVL.

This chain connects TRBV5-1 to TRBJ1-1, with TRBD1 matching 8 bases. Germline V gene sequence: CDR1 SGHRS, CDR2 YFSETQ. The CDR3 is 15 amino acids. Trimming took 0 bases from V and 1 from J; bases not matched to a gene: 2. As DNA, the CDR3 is TGCGCCAGCAGCTTGGTGGGACAGGAGAACACTGAAGCTTTCTTT. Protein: CASSLVGQENTEAFF.

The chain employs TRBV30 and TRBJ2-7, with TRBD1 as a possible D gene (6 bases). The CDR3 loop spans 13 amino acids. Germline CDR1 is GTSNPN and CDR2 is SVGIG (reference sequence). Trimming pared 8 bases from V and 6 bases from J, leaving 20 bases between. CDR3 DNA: TGTGCCCTCTCAGGGGCTAGAGGGCTCGAGCAGTACTTC. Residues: CALSGARGLEQYF.

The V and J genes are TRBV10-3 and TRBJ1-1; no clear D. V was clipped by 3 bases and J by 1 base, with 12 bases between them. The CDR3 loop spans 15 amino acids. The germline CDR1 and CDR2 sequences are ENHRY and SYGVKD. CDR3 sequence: CAISDGGVGNTEAFF. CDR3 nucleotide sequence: TGTGCCATCAGTGACGGCGGGGTGGGGAACACTGAAGCTTTCTTT.

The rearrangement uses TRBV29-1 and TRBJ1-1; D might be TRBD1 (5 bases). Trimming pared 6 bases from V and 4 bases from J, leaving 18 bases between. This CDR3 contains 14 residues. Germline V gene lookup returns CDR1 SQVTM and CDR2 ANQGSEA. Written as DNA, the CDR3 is TGCAGCGTCCGAAGGGGTATCGGGATCACTGAAGCTTTCTTT. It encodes CSVRRGIGITEAFF.

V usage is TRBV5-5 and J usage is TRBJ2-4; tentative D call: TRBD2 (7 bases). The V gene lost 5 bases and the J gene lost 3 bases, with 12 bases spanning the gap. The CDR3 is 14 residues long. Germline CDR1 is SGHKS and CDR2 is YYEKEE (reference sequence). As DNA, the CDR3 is TGTGCCAGCAGACCAGGGGAGGGCAAAAACATTCAGTACTTC. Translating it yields CASRPGEGKNIQYF.

The CDR3 DNA reads as TGTGCCAGTAGCCCTTTGGAACAGGGCAATCAGCCCCAGCATTTT. Its protein product is CASSPLEQGNQPQHF. The gene calls are TRBV19 and TRBJ1-5; D possibly corresponds to TRBD1 (5 bases). V was pared by 6 bases and J by 2 bases, with 14 bases between. Germline V CDR1 and CDR2: LNHDA, SQIVND (reference sequence). The CDR3 totals 15 residues.

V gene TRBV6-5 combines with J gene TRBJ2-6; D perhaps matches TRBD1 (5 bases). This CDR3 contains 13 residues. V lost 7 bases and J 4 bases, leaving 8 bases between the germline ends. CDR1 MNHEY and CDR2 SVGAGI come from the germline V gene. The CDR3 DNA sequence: TGTGCCAGCAAAAAGGGGGGGGCCAACGTCCTGACTTTC. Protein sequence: CASKKGGANVLTF.

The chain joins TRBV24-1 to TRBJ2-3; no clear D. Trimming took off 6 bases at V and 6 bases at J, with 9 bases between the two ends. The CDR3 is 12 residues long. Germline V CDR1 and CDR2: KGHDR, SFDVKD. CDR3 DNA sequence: TGTGCCACCAGTCCCGATCGGGATACGCAGTATTTT. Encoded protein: CATSPDRDTQYF.

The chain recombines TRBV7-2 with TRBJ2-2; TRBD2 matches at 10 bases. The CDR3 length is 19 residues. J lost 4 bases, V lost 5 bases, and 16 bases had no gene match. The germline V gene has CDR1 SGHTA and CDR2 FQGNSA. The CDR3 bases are TGTGCCAGCAGCACCCCAACCTGGGTGGCTAGCGGGAGCACCGGGGAGCTGTTTTTT. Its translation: CASSTPTWVASGSTGELFF.

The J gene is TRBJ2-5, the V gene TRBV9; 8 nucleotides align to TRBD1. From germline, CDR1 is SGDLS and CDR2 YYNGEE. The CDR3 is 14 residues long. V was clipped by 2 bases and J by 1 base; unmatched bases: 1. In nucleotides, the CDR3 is TGTGCCAGCAGCGTTACAGGGGGCCAAGAGACCCAGTACTTC. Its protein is CASSVTGGQETQYF.

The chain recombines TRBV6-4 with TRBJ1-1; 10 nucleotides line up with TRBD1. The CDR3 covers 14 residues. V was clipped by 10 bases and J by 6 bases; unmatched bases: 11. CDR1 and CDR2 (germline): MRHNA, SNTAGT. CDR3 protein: CAIPGQGMRAEAFF. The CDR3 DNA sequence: TGTGCCATTCCGGGACAGGGGATGAGGGCTGAAGCTTTCTTT.

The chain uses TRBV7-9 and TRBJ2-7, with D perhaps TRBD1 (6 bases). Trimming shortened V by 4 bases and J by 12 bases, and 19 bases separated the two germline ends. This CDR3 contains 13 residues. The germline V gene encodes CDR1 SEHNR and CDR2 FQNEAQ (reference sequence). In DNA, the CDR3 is TGTGCCAGCAGCTCAGAGCGGCCGGGACAAGCGTACTTC. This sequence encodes CASSSERPGQAYF. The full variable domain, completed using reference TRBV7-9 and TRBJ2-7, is DTGVSQNPRHKITKRGQNVTFRCDPISEHNRLYWYRQTLGQGPEFLTYFQNEAQLEKSRLLSDRFSAERPKGSFSTLEIQRTEQGDSAMYLCASSSERPGQAYFGPGTRLTVT.

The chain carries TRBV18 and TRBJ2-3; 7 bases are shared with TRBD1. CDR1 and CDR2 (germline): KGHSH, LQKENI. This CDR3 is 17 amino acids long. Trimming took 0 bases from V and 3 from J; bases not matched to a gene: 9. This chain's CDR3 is CASSPPTGTGPTDTQYF. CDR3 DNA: TGTGCCAGCTCACCACCGACAGGGACGGGCCCAACAGATACGCAGTATTTT.

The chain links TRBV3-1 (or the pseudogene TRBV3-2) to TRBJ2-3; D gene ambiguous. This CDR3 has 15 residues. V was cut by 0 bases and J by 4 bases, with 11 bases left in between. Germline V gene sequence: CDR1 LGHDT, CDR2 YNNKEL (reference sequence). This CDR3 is CASSQDRLSPDTQYF. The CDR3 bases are TGTGCCAGCAGCCAAGATCGTCTCTCGCCAGATACGCAGTATTTT.

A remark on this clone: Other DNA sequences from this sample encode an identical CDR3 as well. CDR3 protein: CASSSGTGGEKLFF. The DNA for the CDR3 is TGCGCCAGCAGCTCCGGGACAGGAGGTGAAAAACTGTTTTTT. The genes are TRBV5-1 and TRBJ1-4; TRBD1 agrees at 8 bases. This CDR3 has 14 residues. V lost 3 bases and J lost 7; bases outside the gene matches: 5. Germline CDR1 and CDR2: SGHRS and YFSETQ.

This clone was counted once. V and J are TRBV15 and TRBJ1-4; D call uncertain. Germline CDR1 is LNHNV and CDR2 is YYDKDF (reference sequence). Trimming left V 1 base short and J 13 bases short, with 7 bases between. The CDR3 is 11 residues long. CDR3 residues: CATSRGRRLFF. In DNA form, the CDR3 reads TGTGCCACCAGCAGAGGACGACGACTGTTTTTT.

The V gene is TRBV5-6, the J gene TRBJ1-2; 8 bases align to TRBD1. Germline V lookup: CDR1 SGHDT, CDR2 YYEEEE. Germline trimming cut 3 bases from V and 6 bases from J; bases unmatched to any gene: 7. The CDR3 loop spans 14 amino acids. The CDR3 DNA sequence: TGTGCCAGCAGCTGGATAACAGGGGGGAATGGCTACACCTTC. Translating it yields CASSWITGGNGYTF.

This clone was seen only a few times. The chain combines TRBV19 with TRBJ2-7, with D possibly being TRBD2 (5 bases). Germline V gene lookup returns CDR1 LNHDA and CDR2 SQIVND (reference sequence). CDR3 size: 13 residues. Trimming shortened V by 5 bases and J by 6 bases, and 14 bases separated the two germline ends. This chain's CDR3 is CASSGVLDSEQYF. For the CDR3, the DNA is TGTGCCAGTAGTGGGGTACTAGATAGCGAGCAGTACTTC.

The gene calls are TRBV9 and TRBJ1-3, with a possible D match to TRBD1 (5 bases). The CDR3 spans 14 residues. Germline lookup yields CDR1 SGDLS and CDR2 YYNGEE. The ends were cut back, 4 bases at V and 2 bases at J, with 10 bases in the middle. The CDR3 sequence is CASSPPTAGNTIYF. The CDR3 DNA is TGTGCCAGCAGCCCGCCGACAGCTGGAAACACCATATATTTT.

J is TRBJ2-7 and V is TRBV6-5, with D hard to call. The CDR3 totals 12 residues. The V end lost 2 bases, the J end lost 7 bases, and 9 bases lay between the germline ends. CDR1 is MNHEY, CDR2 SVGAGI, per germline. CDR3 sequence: CASSYPFGEQYF. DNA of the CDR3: TGTGCCAGCAGTTACCCCTTCGGAGAGCAGTACTTC.

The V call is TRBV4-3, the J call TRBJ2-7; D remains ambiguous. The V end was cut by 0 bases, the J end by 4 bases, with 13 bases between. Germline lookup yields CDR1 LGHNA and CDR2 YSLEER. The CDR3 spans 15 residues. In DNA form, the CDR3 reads TGCGCCAGCAGCCAAGATCGAACTCTATCATACGAGCAGTACTTC. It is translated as CASSQDRTLSYEQYF.

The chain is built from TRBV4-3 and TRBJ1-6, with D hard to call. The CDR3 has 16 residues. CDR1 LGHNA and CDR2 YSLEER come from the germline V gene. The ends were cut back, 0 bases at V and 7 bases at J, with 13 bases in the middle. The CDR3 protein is CASSQDSRGLNSPLHF. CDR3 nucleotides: TGCGCCAGCAGCCAAGATTCCCGGGGTTTGAATTCACCCCTCCACTTT.

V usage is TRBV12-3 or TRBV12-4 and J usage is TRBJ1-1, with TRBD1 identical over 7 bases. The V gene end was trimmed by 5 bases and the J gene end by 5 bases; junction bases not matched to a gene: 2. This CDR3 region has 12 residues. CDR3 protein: CASSPGGTEAFF. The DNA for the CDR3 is TGTGCCAGCAGTCCAGGGGGAACTGAAGCTTTCTTT.

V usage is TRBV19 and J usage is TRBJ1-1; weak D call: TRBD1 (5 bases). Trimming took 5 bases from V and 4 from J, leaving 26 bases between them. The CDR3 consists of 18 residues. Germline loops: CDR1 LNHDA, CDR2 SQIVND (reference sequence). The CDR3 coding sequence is TGTGCCAGTAGTCGGGTCTTAAGACTGGGGGTCGGGGGCACTGAAGCTTTCTTT. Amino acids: CASSRVLRLGVGGTEAFF.

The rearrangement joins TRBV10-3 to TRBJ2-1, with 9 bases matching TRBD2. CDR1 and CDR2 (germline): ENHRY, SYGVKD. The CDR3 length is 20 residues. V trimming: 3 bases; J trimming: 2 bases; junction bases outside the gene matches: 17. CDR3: CAISDSSLAGPDLAYNEQFF. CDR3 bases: TGTGCCATCAGTGACTCATCCCTAGCGGGACCAGACTTAGCCTACAATGAGCAGTTCTTC.

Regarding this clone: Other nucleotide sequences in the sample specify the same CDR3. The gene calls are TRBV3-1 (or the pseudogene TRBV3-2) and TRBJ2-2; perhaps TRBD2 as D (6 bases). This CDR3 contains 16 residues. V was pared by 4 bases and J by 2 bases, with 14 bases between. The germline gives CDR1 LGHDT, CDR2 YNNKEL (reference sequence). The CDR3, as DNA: TGTGCCAGCAGCCCACCCCGGGGGTCTAACACCGGGGAGCTGTTTTTT. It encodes CASSPPRGSNTGELFF.

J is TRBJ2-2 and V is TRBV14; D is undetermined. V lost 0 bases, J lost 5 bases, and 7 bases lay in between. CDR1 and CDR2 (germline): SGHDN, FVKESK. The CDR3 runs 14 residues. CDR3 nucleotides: TGTGCCAGCAGCCAAGAAAGCAGAACCGGGGAGCTGTTTTTT. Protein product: CASSQESRTGELFF. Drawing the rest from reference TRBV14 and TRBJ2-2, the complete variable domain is EAGVTQFPSHSVIEKGQTVTLRCDPISGHDNLYWYRRVMGKEIKFLLHFVKESKQDESGMPNNRFLAERTGGTYSTLKVQPAELEDSGVYFCASSQESRTGELFFGEGSRLTVL.

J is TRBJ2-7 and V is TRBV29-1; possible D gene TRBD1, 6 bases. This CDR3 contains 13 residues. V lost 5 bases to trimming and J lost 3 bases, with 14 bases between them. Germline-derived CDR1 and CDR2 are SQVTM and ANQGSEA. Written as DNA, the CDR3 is TGCAGCGTTCGAACACCGGGACACTACGAGCAGTACTTC. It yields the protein CSVRTPGHYEQYF.

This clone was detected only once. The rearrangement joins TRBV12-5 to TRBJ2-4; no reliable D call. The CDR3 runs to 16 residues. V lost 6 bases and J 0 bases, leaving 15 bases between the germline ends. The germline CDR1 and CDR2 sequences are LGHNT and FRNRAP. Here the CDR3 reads CASGIVPDLAKNIQYF. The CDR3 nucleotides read TGTGCTAGTGGGATAGTCCCAGACCTAGCCAAAAACATTCAGTACTTC.